This passage covers 20 T cell receptor beta chains from one sample sequenced in a study of T cells after yellow fever vaccination. TCRdb redid the calling of the 5' RACE reads with MiXCR, one entry per CDR3 protein. The sample records 300,000 to 400,000 distinct CDR3 sequences, around an eighth being singletons. The source was CD4+ T cells sorted from PBMCs, collected 15 days after the yellow fever booster vaccination. These receptors were obtained from a man younger than 35 who received the YFV17D yellow fever vaccine.

A few counts support this clonotype. Here the CDR3 DNA reads TGTGCCAGCAGCAAAACGTCCGACGGCGGCTACACCTTC. It yields the protein CASSKTSDGGYTF. V and J are TRBV6-1 and TRBJ1-2; D unresolved. This CDR3 has 13 residues. Trimming removed 6 bases at V and 8 bases at J, with 16 bases between. Per germline, CDR1 MNHNS and CDR2 SASEGT.

This clonotype was seen a few times. The chain couples TRBV18 to TRBJ2-7; D gene ambiguous. V was pared by 2 bases and J by 0 bases, with 11 bases between. Germline CDR1 and CDR2: KGHSH and LQKENI. This CDR3 has 15 amino acids. CDR3 in amino acids: CASSPGSSSSYEQYF. The CDR3 DNA reads as TGTGCCAGCTCACCAGGCAGCTCGAGCTCCTACGAGCAGTACTTC.

The sample holds many counts of this clonotype. This sequence joins TRBV5-1 and TRBJ2-4; 7 positions match TRBD2. This CDR3 spans 15 amino acids. Germline V gives CDR1 SGHRS, CDR2 YFSETQ. J was trimmed by 7 bases and V by 4 bases; bases with no gene match: 11. The CDR3 sequence is CASSTTGEGLNIQYF. CDR3 nucleotide sequence: TGCGCCAGCAGCACTACGGGGGAGGGGCTGAACATTCAGTACTTC.

In this sample, this clonotype turned up many times. The rearrangement joins TRBV12-3 or TRBV12-4 to TRBJ2-3; D is possibly TRBD2 (6 bases). The CDR3 runs to 16 residues. The V gene lost 1 base and the J gene lost 1 base, with 12 bases spanning the gap. CDR3 coding DNA: TGTGCCAGCAGTTTAGGGTCAGGCGGGGGCACAGATACGCAGTATTTT. The encoded protein is CASSLGSGGGTDTQYF.

This clonotype turned up a few times. The rearrangement joins TRBV21-1 to TRBJ2-7; whether TRBD2, the table's D call, matches the DNA was not checked. TRBV21-1 is flagged as a pseudogene. The CDR3 contains 16 residues. CDR3 residues: CASSFNPGLAGYEQYV. The CDR3 coding sequence is TGTGCCAGCAGCTTCAACCCGGGACTAGCGGGCTACGAGCAGTACGTC.

This chain links TRBV30 with TRBJ1-2; the D is unclear. The germline V gene has CDR1 GTSNPN and CDR2 SVGIG (reference sequence). There are 14 residues in the CDR3. V lost 2 bases and J 7 bases, leaving 17 bases between the germline ends. The CDR3 nucleotides are TGTGCCTGGAGTTCCCCGGGCCGTCTCCTTGGCTACACCTTC. This codes for CAWSSPGRLLGYTF.

The genes are TRBV20-1 and TRBJ2-5; 10 bases are a match to TRBD2. V gave up 3 bases and J gave up 2 bases; unmatched junction bases: 6. CDR1 is DFQATT and CDR2 is SNEGSKA in the germline V gene (reference sequence). The CDR3 loop spans 15 amino acids. CDR3 sequence reads: CSASGLAEYQETQYF. The DNA of the CDR3 is TGCAGTGCTAGTGGACTAGCGGAGTATCAAGAGACCCAGTACTTC.

CDR3: CASSLASGTSGGSYNEQFF. Written as DNA, the CDR3 is TGCGCCAGCAGCTTAGCTTCAGGGACTAGCGGGGGTAGCTACAATGAGCAGTTCTTC. This sequence joins TRBV5-1 and TRBJ2-1; 14 nucleotides align to TRBD2. J gave up 3 bases and V 2 bases, and 10 bases lay outside the gene matches. The CDR3 is 19 amino acids. Germline lookup yields CDR1 SGHRS and CDR2 YFSETQ.

This clonotype was picked up a small number of times. The chain is built from TRBV12-5 and TRBJ1-1, with 7 nucleotides matching TRBD1. V lost 5 bases to trimming and J lost 0 bases; unmatched junction nucleotides: 12. Germline assignment: CDR1 LGHNT and CDR2 FRNRAP. The CDR3 spans 17 residues. In DNA form, the CDR3 reads TGTGCTAGTGGTGAGCCCCTAAAGACAGGGATGAACACTGAAGCTTTCTTT. Translated: CASGEPLKTGMNTEAFF.

In DNA, the CDR3 is TGCGCCAGCAGTGAGTACAGGGACACCGGGGAGCTGTTTTTT. Translation: CASSEYRDTGELFF. The chain couples TRBV10-2 to TRBJ2-2; tentative D call: TRBD1 (6 bases). This CDR3 is built from 14 residues. V lost 1 base and J lost 3, with 6 bases in between. Germline CDR1 WSHSY, CDR2 SAAADI.

The chain recombines TRBV12-3 or TRBV12-4 with TRBJ1-5, with D unclear. V lost 4 bases and J 5 bases, leaving 9 bases between the germline ends. The CDR3 contains 13 residues. The CDR3 DNA follows: TGTGCCAGCAGTTCATATCAGGATCAGCCCCAGCATTTT. As protein: CASSSYQDQPQHF.

This chain uses TRBV12-3 or TRBV12-4 with TRBJ1-2; D may be TRBD1 (6 bases). The CDR3 runs to 14 residues. Trimming removed 5 bases at V and 4 bases at J, with 14 bases between. In DNA form, the CDR3 reads TGTGCCAGCAGTGAAACAGGGTCCATCTATGGCTACACCTTC. It codes for CASSETGSIYGYTF.

This clonotype was seen once. The chain is built from TRBV28 and TRBJ2-7; no clear D. Trimming took 4 bases from V and 0 from J, leaving 13 bases between them. Per the germline V gene, CDR1 is MDHEN and CDR2 is SYDVKM. The CDR3 is made up of 15 amino acids. CDR3 region: CASSSRYSPSYEQYV. The CDR3 DNA is TGTGCCAGCAGTTCCAGGTACAGCCCCTCCTACGAGCAGTACGTC.

This clonotype was observed at least ten times. This chain joins TRBV29-1 and TRBJ1-2; D might be TRBD1 (5 bases). The CDR3 has 14 residues. The V gene's germline CDR1 is SQVTM and CDR2 ANQGSEA. The V end was cut by 2 bases, the J end by 0 bases, with 10 bases between. The CDR3 spells CSVELGVANYGYTF. In nucleotides, the CDR3 is TGCAGCGTTGAACTGGGGGTGGCTAACTATGGCTACACCTTC.

CDR3 in amino acids: CASSPTSGAFQETQYF. CDR3 coding DNA: TGCGCCAGCAGTCCGACTAGCGGGGCCTTTCAAGAGACCCAGTACTTC. The genes are TRBV5-1 and TRBJ2-5, with 11 positions matching TRBD2. Trimming at V came to 5 bases and at J to 2 bases, leaving 8 bases not matched to a gene. The CDR3 spans 16 residues. Germline V gives CDR1 SGHRS, CDR2 YFSETQ.

This clonotype was seen a handful of times. The rearrangement uses TRBV30 and TRBJ2-7, with 7 bases matching TRBD2. The V gene end was trimmed by 0 bases and the J gene end by 0 bases; junction bases not matched to a gene: 8. Germline CDR1 reads GTSNPN; CDR2 reads SVGIG (reference sequence). The length of the CDR3 is 16 residues. CDR3 coding DNA: TGTGCCTGGAGTGTACGGCGGGGGAGTAGCTCCTACGAGCAGTACTTC. Encoded protein: CAWSVRRGSSSYEQYF.

This clonotype was seen a few times. The chain links TRBV12-3 or TRBV12-4 to TRBJ1-5; D is undetermined. This CDR3 spans 15 amino acids. Trimming removed 1 base from V and 4 bases from J, with 11 bases in between. The CDR3 sequence: CASSLGQVANQPQHF. The CDR3 DNA is TGTGCCAGCAGTTTAGGCCAGGTAGCAAATCAGCCCCAGCATTTT.

This clonotype was found many times. The CDR3 end shows no conserved phenylalanine or tryptophan, and so a read error is likely. The DNA is omitted, as the CDR3 cannot be located on it reliably, and the CDR3 follows TCRdb's listing. Here the CDR3 reads CASSSRRV. The chain uses TRBV5-1 and TRBJ1-6. Both ends counted, the CDR3 spans 8 residues. From germline, CDR1 is SGHRS and CDR2 YFSETQ.

The chain couples TRBV10-2 to TRBJ1-6; 7 nucleotides line up with TRBD1. The V gene end was trimmed by 4 bases and the J gene end by 13 bases; junction bases not matched to a gene: 7. This CDR3 is built from 13 residues. Germline V gene data show CDR1 as WSHSY and CDR2 as SAAADI. The CDR3: CASSVDRVTPLHF. The CDR3 region has the DNA TGCGCCAGCAGTGTTGACAGGGTAACTCCCCTCCACTTT.

This clonotype was detected ten times or more. V usage is TRBV12-5 and J usage is TRBJ1-5; D call uncertain. The CDR3 has 16 amino acids. From germline, CDR1 is LGHNT and CDR2 FRNRAP. V shed 5 bases and J shed 3 bases, with 17 bases lying between them. The CDR3 coding sequence is TGTGCTAGTGGTCGGGTAGGCGGTGGTGTCAATCAGCCCCAGCATTTT. As protein: CASGRVGGGVNQPQHF.